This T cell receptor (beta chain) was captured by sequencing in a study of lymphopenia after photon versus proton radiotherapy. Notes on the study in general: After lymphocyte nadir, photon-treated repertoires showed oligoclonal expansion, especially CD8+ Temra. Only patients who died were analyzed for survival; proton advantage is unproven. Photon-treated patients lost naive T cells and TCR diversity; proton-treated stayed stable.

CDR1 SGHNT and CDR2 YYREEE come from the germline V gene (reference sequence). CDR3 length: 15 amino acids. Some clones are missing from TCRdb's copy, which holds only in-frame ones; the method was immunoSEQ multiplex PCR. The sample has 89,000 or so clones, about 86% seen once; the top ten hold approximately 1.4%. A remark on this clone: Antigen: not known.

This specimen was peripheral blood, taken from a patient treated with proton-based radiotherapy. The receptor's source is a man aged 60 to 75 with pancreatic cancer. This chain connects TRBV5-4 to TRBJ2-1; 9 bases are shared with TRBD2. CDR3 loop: CATSPGGLAPGEQFF. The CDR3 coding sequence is TGTGCAACGTCCCCCGGGGGACTAGCCCCCGGTGAGCAGTTCTTC.